The sequence of this T cell receptor beta chain was determined in a study of blood T cell repertoires in COVID-19. In Seattle, patients joined the study during active infection and were tracked longitudinally. This clone came up once. V lost 4 bases and J lost 4, with 12 bases in between. CDR1 and CDR2 (germline): SGHRS, YFSETQ. The CDR3 is 14 amino acids. How the authors handled the data: Counts of nucleated cells, estimated from reference gene primer amplification, were obtained. Generated by immunoSEQ multiplex PCR, the TCRdb table keeps only in-frame clones and is missing some. That table furnishes V, J and clone size, whereas the DNA furnished D and trimming. The sample holds over 70,000 clones, less than 95% seen once.

The source of this sequence is a man between 18 and 29 years old with COVID-19, enrolled during active disease. V usage is TRBV5-1 and J usage is TRBJ2-1; possible D gene TRBD1, 6 bases. Sequenced: peripheral blood. CDR3 loop: CASSPGTLYNEQFF. The CDR3 nucleotides are TGCGCCAGCAGCCCGGGGACACTATACAATGAGCAGTTCTTC.